Sequencing of this TCR beta chain was carried out in a study of blood T cell repertoires in COVID-19. Study information: Researchers got acute and convalescent COVID-19 samples from the United States, Italy and Spain. From T cells, B-cell-depleted T cells, or PBMCs came the material, which was cDNA or gDNA.

Original analysis: By means of reference gene primer amplification, nucleated cell counts were estimated. Here immunoSEQ multiplex PCR was the method, and the copy in TCRdb shows in-frame clones only, minus some. That table gives V, J and clone size, and the DNA gave D and trimming. Of around 200,000 clones detected, around 80% appear once; the ten largest clones hold roughly 13%. In germline, CDR1 is SEHNR, CDR2 FQNEAQ (reference sequence). V lost 4 bases and J lost 0; bases outside the gene matches: 5. This CDR3 is built from 15 residues. The rearrangement links TRBV7-9 to TRBJ2-7, with 8 nucleotides matching TRBD2. The sample consisted of peripheral blood. This TCR was sampled from a man over 45 who had recovered from COVID-19. As DNA, the CDR3 is TGTGCCAGCAGCTCTAGAAGCGGGAGCTCCTACGAGCAGTACTTC. Protein: CASSSRSGSSYEQYF.